The 23 T cell receptor beta chains below were found in one sample sequenced in a study of vaccination effects on CD4 cells after COVID-19. What these receptors recognize is not known. Assay used: immunoSEQ multiplex PCR; TCRdb lists only in-frame clones, some missing. The table has 20,000 to 30,000 clones, about 77% seen once; the top ten hold about a fifth. ViraFEST expansion of antigen-specific CD4+ T cells with viral peptide pools preceded sequencing. Researchers isolated CD4+ T cells once approximately ten days of culture had elapsed. PCR confirmed that the person was infected with SARS-CoV-2 between March and December 2020. The sample was CD4+ T cells from PBMCs cultured with HCoV-NL63 spike peptides, taken before COVID-19 vaccination. The receptors were gathered from a human donor who had a prior SARS-CoV-2 infection.

The chain combines TRBV7-2 with TRBJ1-1, with a tentative D call TRBD1 (5 bases). V lost 3 bases, J lost 4 bases, and 12 bases lay in between. Germline CDR1 reads SGHTA; CDR2 reads FQGNSA. The CDR3 consists of 14 residues. CDR3 protein: CASSFGRTFTEAFF. CDR3 nucleotides: TGTGCCAGCAGCTTCGGACGGACATTCACTGAAGCTTTCTTT.

The chain joins TRBV5-1 to TRBJ1-4, with D possibly TRBD1 on 6 matching bases. Trimming left V 3 bases short and J 8 bases short, with 14 bases between. Germline V gene sequence: CDR1 SGHRS, CDR2 YFSETQ. CDR3 length: 14 amino acids. As DNA, the CDR3 is TGCGCCAGCAGCTCCACAGGGTGGTACGAAAAACTGTTTTTT. Translated: CASSSTGWYEKLFF.

The gene calls are TRBV19 and TRBJ1-3, with no clear D. Germline assignment: CDR1 LNHDA and CDR2 SQIVND (reference sequence). V lost 5 bases and J lost 4, with 9 bases in between. The CDR3 has 13 residues. The CDR3 DNA reads TGTGCCAGTAGTTTGCCAGGAGGAAACACCATATATTTT. As protein: CASSLPGGNTIYF.

Only one count was recorded for this clone. The gene calls are TRBV21-1 and TRBJ2-2; the listed D gene, TRBD1, was not tested against the DNA. TRBV21-1 counts as a pseudogene. The length of the CDR3 is 19 residues. CDR3 in DNA: TGTGCCAGCAGCAAAGACCCCGGGACAGGGGGCGCGAACACCGGGGAGCTGTTTTTT. Its translation: CASSKDPGTGGANTGELFF.

J is TRBJ2-1 and V is TRBV5-6; 10 bases fit TRBD2. Germline-derived CDR1 and CDR2 are SGHDT and YYEEEE. V trimming: 7 bases; J trimming: 5 bases; junction bases outside the gene matches: 9. The CDR3 runs to 15 residues. The CDR3 loop reads CASLKREGRNNEQFF. The CDR3 DNA follows: TGTGCCAGCCTCAAGCGGGAGGGTAGGAACAATGAGCAGTTCTTC.

In the case of this clone: Other DNA sequences within the sample encode an identical CDR3. The chain employs TRBV27 and TRBJ2-3, with a tentative D call TRBD1 (5 bases). V was cut by 3 bases and J by 1 base, with 5 bases left in between. The CDR3 totals 13 residues. CDR1 MNHEY and CDR2 SMNVEV come from the germline V gene (reference sequence). CDR3 in amino acids: CASSFRGTDTQYF. The CDR3 nucleotides read TGTGCCAGCAGTTTCAGGGGCACAGATACGCAGTATTTT.

CDR3 bases: TGTGCCAGCAGCCGCAACCCACCAGCGGTTGCCACAGATACGCAGTATTTT. Its translation is CASSRNPPAVATDTQYF. The chain combines TRBV3-1 (or the pseudogene TRBV3-2) with TRBJ2-3, with D tentatively TRBD2 (5 bases). V dropped 4 bases and J dropped 2 bases, with 19 bases sitting between them. The length of the CDR3 is 17 residues. CDR1 is LGHDT, CDR2 YNNKEL, per germline (reference sequence).

This rearrangement joins TRBV5-1 to TRBJ1-1, with D possibly matching TRBD1 (5 bases). Germline V gives CDR1 SGHRS, CDR2 YFSETQ. The V gene lost 6 bases and the J gene lost 1 base, with 16 bases spanning the gap. The CDR3 extends over 15 amino acids. DNA of the CDR3: TGCGCCAGCACCCCGACGACAGTAGGGAACACTGAAGCTTTCTTT. This encodes CASTPTTVGNTEAFF.

The chain uses TRBV28 and TRBJ1-4; tentative D call: TRBD1 (5 bases). The germline V gene has CDR1 MDHEN and CDR2 SYDVKM. Trimming stripped 5 bases from V and 7 bases from J, with 17 bases between. The CDR3 sequence is 15 residues long. DNA of the CDR3: TGTGCCAGCAGTCGTCCGGGGCGGTGGGGTGAAAAACTGTTTTTT. It yields the protein CASSRPGRWGEKLFF.

V usage is TRBV15 and J usage is TRBJ1-2; TRBD1 matches 8 bases. The V gene's germline CDR1 is LNHNV and CDR2 YYDKDF (reference sequence). The CDR3 loop spans 15 amino acids. Losses at the gene ends were 0 bases for V and 8 bases for J; bases not matched to a gene: 8. CDR3 sequence: CATSRDAGGAGGYTF. DNA of the CDR3: TGTGCCACCAGCAGAGACGCAGGGGGCGCAGGGGGCTACACCTTC.

The chain combines TRBV12-3 or TRBV12-4 with TRBJ1-2; D not certain. The CDR3 covers 13 residues. The ends were cut back, 1 base at V and 5 bases at J, with 8 bases in the middle. This CDR3 is CASSLVREYGYTF. As DNA, the CDR3 is TGTGCCAGCAGTTTAGTCCGGGAGTATGGCTACACCTTC.

This rearrangement joins TRBV11-3 to TRBJ2-1; D is perhaps TRBD2 (6 bases). Germline V gene sequence: CDR1 SGHNT, CDR2 YENEEA. The CDR3 totals 16 residues. V gave up 5 bases and J gave up 0 bases, with 14 bases separating them. The CDR3 here is CASSALAVGSYNEQFF. The CDR3 nucleotides read TGTGCCAGCAGCGCCTTAGCGGTGGGCTCCTACAATGAGCAGTTCTTC. Full variable domain (rest looked up from reference TRBV11-3 and TRBJ2-1): EAGVVQSPRYKIIEKKQPVAFWCNPISGHNTLYWYLQNLGQGPELLIRYENEEAVDDSQLPKDRFSAERLKGVDSTLKIQPAELGDSAVYLCASSALAVGSYNEQFFGPGTRLTVL.

The V call is TRBV3-1 (or the pseudogene TRBV3-2), the J call TRBJ2-7, with D perhaps given as TRBD1 or TRBD2 (6 bases each). Trimming removed 5 bases at V and 5 bases at J, with 16 bases between. The CDR3 contains 14 residues. CDR1 is LGHDT and CDR2 is YNNKEL in the germline V gene (reference sequence). The CDR3 DNA reads as TGTGCCAGCAGCTTAAGGGGGGCTAGGAACGAGCAGTACTTC. Its translation: CASSLRGARNEQYF.

The CDR3: CASSLALLGWEQFF. Here the CDR3 DNA reads TGCGCCAGCAGCTTGGCCCTACTAGGTTGGGAGCAGTTCTTC. The rearrangement links TRBV5-1 to TRBJ2-1, with a possible D match to TRBD2 (5 bases). V shed 0 bases and J shed 10 bases, with 14 bases lying between them. The CDR3 spans 14 residues. Looked up from germline, CDR1 is SGHRS and CDR2 is YFSETQ.

This clone was found once. The chain combines TRBV7-2 with TRBJ1-3, with D perhaps TRBD1 (6 bases). The CDR3 totals 16 residues. Germline V gene sequence: CDR1 SGHTA, CDR2 FQGNSA. V lost 5 bases to trimming and J lost 2 bases, with 16 bases between them. CDR3 in amino acids: CASSLTGFSPGNTIYF. For the CDR3, the DNA is TGTGCCAGCAGCCTAACAGGGTTCAGTCCTGGAAACACCATATATTTT.

The CDR3 is CASSLKRGRQSFF. The CDR3 coding sequence is TGTGCCAGCAGTTTAAAACGCGGGAGGCAGTCGTTCTTC. The rearrangement links TRBV27 to TRBJ2-1; 8 bases match TRBD2. The CDR3 consists of 13 residues. Germline CDR1 and CDR2: MNHEY and SMNVEV (reference sequence). Germline trimming cut 2 bases from V and 15 bases from J; bases unmatched to any gene: 9.

The V and J genes are TRBV7-3 and TRBJ2-3, with 11 bases aligning to TRBD2. The ends lost 5 bases at V and 1 base at J; junction bases unmatched: 2. The length of the CDR3 is 15 residues. The germline V gene encodes CDR1 SGHTA and CDR2 FQGTGA. The CDR3 region is CASSISGGGTDTQYF. CDR3 sequence (DNA): TGTGCCAGCAGCATTAGCGGGGGGGGCACAGATACGCAGTATTTT.

The chain recombines TRBV5-4 with TRBJ1-2; the match to TRBD1 covers 8 bases. The CDR3 is made up of 14 amino acids. Germline V gene lookup returns CDR1 SGHNT and CDR2 YYREEE (reference sequence). Trimming cost V 3 bases and J 6 bases; bases outside gene matches: 7. In nucleotides, the CDR3 is TGTGCCAGCAGCTACGGGACAGGTCAGGATGGCTACACCTTC. It encodes CASSYGTGQDGYTF. Looking up the rest from reference TRBV5-4 and TRBJ1-2 gives the full variable domain: ETGVTQSPTHLIKTRGQQVTLRCSSQSGHNTVSWYQQALGQGPQFIFQYYREEENGRGNFPPRFSGLQFPNYSSELNVNALELDDSALYLCASSYGTGQDGYTFGSGTRLTVV.

This chain links TRBV12-3 or TRBV12-4 with TRBJ2-7; tentatively, D is TRBD2 (6 bases). Deletions cut 5 bases from V and 12 bases from J, with 14 bases between. This CDR3 contains 11 residues. The DNA for the CDR3 is TGTGCCAGCAGTCCTGGGGGGTTGGTGTACTTC. It encodes CASSPGGLVYF.

CDR3 DNA sequence: TGTGCCAGCAGCGTGAGAGGGAGCCAAACCGGGGAGCTGTTTTTT. It codes for CASSVRGSQTGELFF. The genes are TRBV9 and TRBJ2-2, with a weak D call TRBD2 (5 bases). Germline assignment: CDR1 SGDLS and CDR2 YYNGEE. V lost 2 bases to trimming and J lost 5 bases, with 13 bases between them. The CDR3 runs to 15 residues.

The chain combines TRBV5-6 with TRBJ2-1, with TRBD2 matching over 9 bases. This CDR3 contains 18 residues. Germline V gives CDR1 SGHDT, CDR2 YYEEEE. Losses at the gene ends were 4 bases for V and 3 bases for J; bases not matched to a gene: 14. CDR3 sequence (DNA): TGTGCCAGCAGCCACGTCCGGGCGGAAGCGGGAGGCTACAATGAGCAGTTCTTC. The encoded protein is CASSHVRAEAGGYNEQFF.

CDR3 loop: CATSRGMGEGIPEAFF. In nucleotides, the CDR3 is TGTGCCACCAGCAGAGGAATGGGGGAGGGAATACCTGAAGCTTTCTTT. The rearrangement links TRBV15 to TRBJ1-1; D is possibly TRBD1 (5 bases). CDR1 and CDR2 from the germline V gene are LNHNV and YYDKDF (reference sequence). Trimming shortened V by 1 base and J by 6 bases, and 18 bases separated the two germline ends. The CDR3 extends over 16 amino acids. Drawing the rest from reference TRBV15 and TRBJ1-1, the complete variable domain is DAMVIQNPRYQVTQFGKPVTLSCSQTLNHNVMYWYQQKSSQAPKLLFHYYDKDFNNEADTPDNFQSRRPNTSFCFLDIRSPGLGDTAMYLCATSRGMGEGIPEAFFGQGTRLTVV.

The genes are TRBV20-1 and TRBJ2-5; possible D gene TRBD2, 7 bases. CDR1 and CDR2 (germline): DFQATT, SNEGSKA (reference sequence). With 3 bases removed from V and 5 bases from J, the gap between germline ends came to 16 bases. This CDR3 contains 14 residues. The CDR3: CSASSGVGGETQYF. In DNA form, the CDR3 reads TGCAGTGCTAGTTCAGGGGTGGGGGGGGAGACCCAGTACTTC.